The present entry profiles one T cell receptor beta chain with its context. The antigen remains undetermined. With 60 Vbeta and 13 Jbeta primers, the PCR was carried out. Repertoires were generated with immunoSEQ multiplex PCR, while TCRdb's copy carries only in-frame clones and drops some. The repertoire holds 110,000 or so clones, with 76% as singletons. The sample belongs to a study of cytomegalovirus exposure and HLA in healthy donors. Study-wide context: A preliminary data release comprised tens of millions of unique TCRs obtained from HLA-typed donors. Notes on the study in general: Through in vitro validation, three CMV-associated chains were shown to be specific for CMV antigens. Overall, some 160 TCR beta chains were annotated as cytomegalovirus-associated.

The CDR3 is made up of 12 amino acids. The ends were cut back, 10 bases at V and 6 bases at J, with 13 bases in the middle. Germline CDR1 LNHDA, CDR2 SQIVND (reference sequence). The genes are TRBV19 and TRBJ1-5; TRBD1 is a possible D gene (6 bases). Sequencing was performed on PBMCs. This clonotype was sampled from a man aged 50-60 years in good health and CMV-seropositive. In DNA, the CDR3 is TGTGCCACATCGTCAGGGGTTCAGCCCCAGCATTTT. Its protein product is CATSSGVQPQHF.